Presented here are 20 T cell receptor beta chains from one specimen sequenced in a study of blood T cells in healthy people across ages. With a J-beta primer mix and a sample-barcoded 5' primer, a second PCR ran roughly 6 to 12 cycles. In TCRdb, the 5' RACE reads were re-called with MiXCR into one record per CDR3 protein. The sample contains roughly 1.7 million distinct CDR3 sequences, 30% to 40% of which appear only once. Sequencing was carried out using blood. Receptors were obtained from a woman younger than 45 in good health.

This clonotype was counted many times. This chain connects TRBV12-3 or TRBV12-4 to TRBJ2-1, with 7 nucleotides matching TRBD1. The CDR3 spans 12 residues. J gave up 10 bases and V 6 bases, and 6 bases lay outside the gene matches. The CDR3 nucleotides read TGTGCCAGCAGCGTACAGGGGAACGAGCAGTTCTTC. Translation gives CASSVQGNEQFF.

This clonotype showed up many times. The CDR3 sequence: CASSETASYEQYF. The CDR3 nucleotides are TGTGCCAGCAGTGAAACAGCTTCCTACGAGCAGTACTTC. This chain joins TRBV6-1 and TRBJ2-7; D unresolved. Germline V gene lookup returns CDR1 MNHNS and CDR2 SASEGT. The CDR3 runs to 13 residues. Trimming removed 2 bases from V and 1 base from J, with 6 bases in between.

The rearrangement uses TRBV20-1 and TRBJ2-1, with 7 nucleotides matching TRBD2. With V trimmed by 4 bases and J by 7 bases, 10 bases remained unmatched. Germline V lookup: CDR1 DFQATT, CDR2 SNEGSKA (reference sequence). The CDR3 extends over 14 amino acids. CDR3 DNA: TGCAGTGCTAAGTTTGAGGGAGGGGTAAATGAGCAGTTCTTC. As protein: CSAKFEGGVNEQFF.

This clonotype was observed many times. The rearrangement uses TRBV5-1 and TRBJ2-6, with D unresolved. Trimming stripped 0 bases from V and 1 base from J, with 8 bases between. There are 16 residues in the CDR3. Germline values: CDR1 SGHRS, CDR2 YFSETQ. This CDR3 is CASSLAPSSGANVLTF. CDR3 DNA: TGCGCCAGCAGCTTGGCCCCTTCATCTGGGGCCAACGTCCTGACTTTC.

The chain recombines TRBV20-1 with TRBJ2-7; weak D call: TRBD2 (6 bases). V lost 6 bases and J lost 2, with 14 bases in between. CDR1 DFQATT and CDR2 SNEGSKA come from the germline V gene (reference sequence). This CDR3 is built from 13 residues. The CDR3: CSADTGLTYEQYF. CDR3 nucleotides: TGCAGTGCCGATACGGGACTCACCTACGAGCAGTACTTC.

The CDR3 nucleotides read TGTGCCAGCATCTTCCGGGGATTGACAGATACGCAGTATTTT. This gives the protein CASIFRGLTDTQYF. The J gene is TRBJ2-3, the V gene TRBV12-3 or TRBV12-4; D is perhaps TRBD2 (5 bases). V gave up 7 bases and J gave up 3 bases, with 14 bases separating them. The CDR3 runs to 14 residues.

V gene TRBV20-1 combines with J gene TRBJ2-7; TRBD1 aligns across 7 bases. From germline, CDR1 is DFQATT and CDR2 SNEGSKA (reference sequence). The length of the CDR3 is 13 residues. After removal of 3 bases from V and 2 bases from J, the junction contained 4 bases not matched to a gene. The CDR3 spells CSASTGDPYEQYF. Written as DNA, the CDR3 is TGCAGTGCTAGCACAGGGGACCCCTACGAGCAGTACTTC.

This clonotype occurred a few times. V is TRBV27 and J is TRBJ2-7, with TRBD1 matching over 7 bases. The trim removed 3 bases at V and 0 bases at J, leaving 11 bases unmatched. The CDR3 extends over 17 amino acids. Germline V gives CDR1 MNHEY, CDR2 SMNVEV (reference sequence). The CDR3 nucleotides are TGTGCCAGCAGTTTCCCCAGGGAACAGGGGTACTCCTACGAGCAGTACTTC. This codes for CASSFPREQGYSYEQYF.

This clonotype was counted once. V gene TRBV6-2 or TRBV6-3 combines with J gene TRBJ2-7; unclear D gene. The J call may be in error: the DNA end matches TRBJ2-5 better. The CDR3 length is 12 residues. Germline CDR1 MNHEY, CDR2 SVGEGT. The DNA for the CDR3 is TGTGCCAGCAGTCAACGACTCGGGACCCAGTACTTC. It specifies CASSQRLGTQYF.

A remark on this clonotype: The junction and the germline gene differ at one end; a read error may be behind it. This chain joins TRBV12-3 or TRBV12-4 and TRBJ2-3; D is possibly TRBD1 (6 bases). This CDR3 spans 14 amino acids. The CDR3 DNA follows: TGTGCCAGCACCCGCAGGGGTTTGGCAGATACGGAGTATTTT. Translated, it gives CASTRRGLADTEYF.

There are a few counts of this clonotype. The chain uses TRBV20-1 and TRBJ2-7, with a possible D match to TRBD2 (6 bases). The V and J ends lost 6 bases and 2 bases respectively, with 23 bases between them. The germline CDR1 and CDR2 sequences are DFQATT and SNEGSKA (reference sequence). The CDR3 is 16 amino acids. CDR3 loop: CSAVPTGGRRTYEQYF. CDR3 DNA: TGCAGTGCCGTACCCACAGGTGGGAGGAGGACCTACGAGCAGTACTTC.

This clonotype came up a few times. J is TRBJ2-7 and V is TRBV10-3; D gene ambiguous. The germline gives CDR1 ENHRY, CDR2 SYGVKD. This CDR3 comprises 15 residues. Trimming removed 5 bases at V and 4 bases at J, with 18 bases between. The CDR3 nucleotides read TGTGCCATCAGTCCCGGGCCTTTGGACGGTTACGAGCAGTACTTC. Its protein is CAISPGPLDGYEQYF.

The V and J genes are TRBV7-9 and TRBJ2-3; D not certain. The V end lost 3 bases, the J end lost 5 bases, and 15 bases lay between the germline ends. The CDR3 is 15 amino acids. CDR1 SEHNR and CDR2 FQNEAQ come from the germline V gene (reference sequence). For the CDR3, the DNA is TGTGCCAGCAGCTTTACCAACTGGCATGAAGATACGCAGTATTTT. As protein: CASSFTNWHEDTQYF.

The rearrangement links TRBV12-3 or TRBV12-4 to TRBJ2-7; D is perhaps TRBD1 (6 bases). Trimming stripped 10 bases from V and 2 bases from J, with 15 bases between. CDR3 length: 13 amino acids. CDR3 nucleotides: TGTGCCACCCCGGAAGACAGGACCTACGAGCAGTACTTC. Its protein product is CATPEDRTYEQYF.

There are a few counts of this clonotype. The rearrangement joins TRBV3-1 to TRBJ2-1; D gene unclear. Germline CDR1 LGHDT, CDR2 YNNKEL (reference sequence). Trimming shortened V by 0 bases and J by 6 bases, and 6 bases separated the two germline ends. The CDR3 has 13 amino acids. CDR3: CASSQEFANEQFF. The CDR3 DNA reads TGTGCCAGCAGCCAAGAATTCGCCAATGAGCAGTTCTTC.

This CDR3 is CASSTAPRDRPYEQYF. The CDR3 DNA reads TGCGCCAGCAGCACTGCACCCCGGGACCGACCTTACGAGCAGTACTTC. The J gene is TRBJ2-7, the V gene TRBV5-1, with D possibly being TRBD1 or TRBD2 (5 bases each). The CDR3 spans 16 residues. CDR1 is SGHRS and CDR2 is YFSETQ in the germline V gene. With 4 bases removed from V and 4 bases from J, the gap between germline ends came to 21 bases.

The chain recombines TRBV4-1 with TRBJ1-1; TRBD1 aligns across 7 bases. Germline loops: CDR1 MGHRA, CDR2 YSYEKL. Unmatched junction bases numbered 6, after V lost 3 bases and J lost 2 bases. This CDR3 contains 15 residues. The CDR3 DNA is TGCGCCAGCAGCCAGAGACAGGGCATTAACACTGAAGCTTTCTTT. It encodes CASSQRQGINTEAFF.

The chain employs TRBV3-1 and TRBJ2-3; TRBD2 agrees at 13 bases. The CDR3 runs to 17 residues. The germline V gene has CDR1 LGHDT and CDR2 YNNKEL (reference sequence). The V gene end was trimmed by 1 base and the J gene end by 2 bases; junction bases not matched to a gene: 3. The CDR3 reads CASSQGTSGGVTDTQYF. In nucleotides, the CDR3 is TGTGCCAGCAGCCAAGGCACTAGCGGGGGGGTCACAGATACGCAGTATTTT.

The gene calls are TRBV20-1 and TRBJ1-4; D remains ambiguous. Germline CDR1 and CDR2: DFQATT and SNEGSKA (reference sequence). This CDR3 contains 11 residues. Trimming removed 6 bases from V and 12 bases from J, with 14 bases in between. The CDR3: CSARDVVELFF. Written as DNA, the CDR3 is TGCAGTGCCCGCGACGTTGTGGAACTGTTTTTT.

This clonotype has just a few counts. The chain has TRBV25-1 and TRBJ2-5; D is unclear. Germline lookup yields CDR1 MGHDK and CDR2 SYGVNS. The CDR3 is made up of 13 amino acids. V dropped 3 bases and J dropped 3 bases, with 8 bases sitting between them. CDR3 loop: CASSEAGEETQYF. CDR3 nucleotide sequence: TGTGCCAGCAGTGAGGCAGGCGAAGAGACCCAGTACTTC.